The 29 T cell receptor beta chains given below trace back to one sample, sequenced in a study of human T cells and chemical hapten exposure. Time point meaning: patch test 2, 6 weeks after DPC sensitization. Treatment in this sample: therapeutic diphenylcyclopropenone sensitization with weekly scalp DPC. TCRdb reprocessed the RACE reads via MiXCR and lists one record per CDR3 protein. Seen here are approximately 89,000 distinct CDR3 sequences, more than 6.5% observed once, and the top ten hold around 1.3%. This specimen consisted of whole blood, obtained in connection with sensitization to the hapten diphenylcyclopropenone (DPC). Receptor source: a young woman with alopecia areata. Some clones in this sample may be carry-over from other donors' samples.

This clonotype was seen a handful of times. The rearrangement joins TRBV6-6 to TRBJ1-5; maybe TRBD1 (5 bases). CDR1 MNHNY and CDR2 SVGAGI come from the germline V gene (reference sequence). Trimming cost V 5 bases and J 0 bases, with 14 bases left between them. The CDR3 length is 16 residues. The DNA of the CDR3 is TGTGCCAGCAGTGGGGCGAGACTGATTAGCAATCAGCCCCAGCATTTT. It yields the protein CASSGARLISNQPQHF.

The sample holds many counts of this clonotype. V and J are TRBV5-8 and TRBJ1-1, with 7 positions matching TRBD1. The germline V gene encodes CDR1 SGHTS and CDR2 YDEGEE. The CDR3 is made up of 15 amino acids. V lost 1 base, J lost 1 base, and 4 bases stayed unmatched. The CDR3 bases are TGTGCCAGCAGCTTGACGGGACAGAAGAACACTGAAGCTTTCTTT. This codes for CASSLTGQKNTEAFF.

This chain joins TRBV10-3 and TRBJ2-3; D not certain. V shed 2 bases and J shed 2 bases, with 8 bases lying between them. CDR3 length equals 14 residues. The germline gives CDR1 ENHRY, CDR2 SYGVKD. The DNA for the CDR3 is TGTGCCATCAGTGAGGGCCTTTCCACAGATACGCAGTATTTT. Protein: CAISEGLSTDTQYF.

This clonotype was seen many times. V and J are TRBV29-1 and TRBJ2-3, with TRBD2 matching over 9 bases. Germline V gene sequence: CDR1 SQVTM, CDR2 ANQGSEA. The V segment lost 5 bases and the J segment 4 bases; nucleotides outside the gene matches: 10. The CDR3 contains 15 residues. The CDR3 spells CSVTGTSFDPDTQYF. CDR3 bases: TGCAGCGTTACCGGGACTAGCTTTGACCCAGATACGCAGTATTTT.

This clonotype was counted ten times or more. This chain uses TRBV3-1 with TRBJ2-7; D is ambiguous. The CDR3 is 15 residues long. Germline V gives CDR1 LGHDT, CDR2 YNNKEL (reference sequence). Deletions cut 2 bases from V and 3 bases from J, with 14 bases between. CDR3 in amino acids: CASSQYYPAYYEQYF. DNA for the CDR3: TGTGCCAGCAGCCAATACTACCCGGCCTACTACGAGCAGTACTTC.

The chain joins TRBV6-5 to TRBJ2-1; D call uncertain. The V gene's germline CDR1 is MNHEY and CDR2 SVGAGI. This CDR3 comprises 11 residues. Deletions cut 6 bases from V and 13 bases from J, with 13 bases between. The CDR3 here is CASSTTSLQFF. Here the CDR3 DNA reads TGTGCCAGCAGCACCACCAGCCTCCAGTTCTTC.

There are many counts of this clonotype. The chain links TRBV5-1 to TRBJ1-4; D might be TRBD1 (5 bases). CDR3 length: 13 residues. Germline assignment: CDR1 SGHRS and CDR2 YFSETQ. The V end was cut by 5 bases, the J end by 5 bases, with 10 bases between. This CDR3 reads CASRFGGNEKLFF. The CDR3 coding sequence is TGCGCCAGCAGGTTCGGGGGGAATGAAAAACTGTTTTTT.

At least ten counts were recorded for this clonotype. This chain links TRBV15 with TRBJ2-7; D is unresolved. In germline, CDR1 is LNHNV, CDR2 YYDKDF (reference sequence). The CDR3 is 15 residues long. V was trimmed by 5 bases and J by 0 bases, leaving 14 bases between them. CDR3 sequence reads: CATSPSGFSSYEQYF. DNA for the CDR3: TGTGCCACCAGCCCTAGTGGATTTAGCTCCTACGAGCAGTACTTC.

The genes are TRBV7-9 and TRBJ1-5; D uncertain. Trimming removed 5 bases at V and 5 bases at J, with 10 bases between. Germline CDR1 is SEHNR and CDR2 is FQNEAQ (reference sequence). This CDR3 has 13 residues. The CDR3 is CASSPVGDQPQHF. DNA of the CDR3: TGTGCCAGCAGCCCGGTCGGGGATCAGCCCCAGCATTTT.

This chain connects TRBV29-1 to TRBJ1-5; TRBD1 matches at 12 bases. This CDR3 region has 15 residues. From germline, CDR1 is SQVTM and CDR2 ANQGSEA. V gave up 5 bases and J gave up 2 bases; unmatched junction bases: 4. CDR3 coding DNA: TGCAGCGTTACCGGGACAGGGGGCGGCAATCAGCCCCAGCATTTT. Its protein is CSVTGTGGGNQPQHF.

This clonotype appeared many times. The chain is built from TRBV10-3 and TRBJ1-1; D not certain. In germline, CDR1 is ENHRY, CDR2 SYGVKD. The CDR3 extends over 13 amino acids. V was cut by 7 bases and J by 0 bases, with 9 bases left in between. The CDR3 sequence: CAIMRRMNTEAFF. DNA of the CDR3: TGTGCCATCATGAGGAGAATGAACACTGAAGCTTTCTTT.

This clonotype was counted at least ten times. The chain is built from TRBV9 and TRBJ1-4; perhaps TRBD1 as D (5 bases). The CDR3 length is 12 residues. The germline CDR1 and CDR2 sequences are SGDLS and YYNGEE. V was shortened by 6 bases and J by 6 bases, with 9 bases between the two germline ends. The CDR3, as DNA: TGTGCCAGCATGGGAGGGGATGAAAAACTGTTTTTT. This codes for CASMGGDEKLFF.

Note on this clonotype: A single base separates this from a much larger clone, so it may be a read error. V usage is TRBV12-3 or TRBV12-4 and J usage is TRBJ1-2, with 7 bases matching TRBD1. CDR3 size: 13 residues. DNA of the CDR3: TGTGCCGGCAGTTTAAAGGGGGCGGGTGGCTACACCTTC. This gives the protein CAGSLKGAGGYTF.

This clonotype showed up many times. The chain joins TRBV7-4 to TRBJ1-1, with D unresolved. This CDR3 is built from 17 residues. V shed 1 base and J shed 2 bases, with 17 bases lying between them. CDR1 is SGHVT, CDR2 SQSDAQ, per germline. The CDR3 is CASSLEWDPTGNTEAFF. The CDR3 region has the DNA TGTGCCAGCAGCTTAGAATGGGATCCGACGGGAAACACTGAAGCTTTCTTT.

A few counts support this clonotype. The chain is built from TRBV7-9 and TRBJ2-3, with TRBD2 matching over 10 bases. Germline values: CDR1 SEHNR, CDR2 FQNEAQ (reference sequence). Trimming cost V 5 bases and J 2 bases; bases outside gene matches: 4. The CDR3 sequence is 15 residues long. CDR3 in amino acids: CASSGLAVDTDTQYF. For the CDR3, the DNA is TGTGCCAGCAGCGGACTAGCGGTAGACACAGATACGCAGTATTTT.

This clonotype was counted many times. This sequence joins TRBV6-4 and TRBJ1-1; D call uncertain. This CDR3 has 13 residues. CDR1 MRHNA and CDR2 SNTAGT come from the germline V gene. Trimming shortened V by 5 bases and J by 4 bases, and 11 bases separated the two germline ends. CDR3 sequence reads: CASSSERGTEAFF. CDR3 nucleotide sequence: TGTGCCAGCAGTTCAGAACGGGGCACTGAAGCTTTCTTT.

This chain joins TRBV27 and TRBJ1-5; tentatively, D is TRBD1 (5 bases). V was clipped by 0 bases and J by 2 bases, with 8 bases between them. Germline V CDR1 and CDR2: MNHEY, SMNVEV (reference sequence). The CDR3 spans 15 residues. The CDR3 region has the DNA TGTGCCAGCAGTTTATCGGGGCAGCGCAATCAGCCCCAGCATTTT. It encodes CASSLSGQRNQPQHF.

The chain uses TRBV30 and TRBJ1-1; D might be TRBD1 (5 bases). The CDR3 extends over 11 amino acids. The germline gives CDR1 GTSNPN, CDR2 SVGIG (reference sequence). The ends were cut back, 1 base at V and 8 bases at J, with 8 bases in the middle. The CDR3 region is CAWSGSGEAFF. The CDR3 DNA reads as TGTGCCTGGAGTGGATCAGGGGAAGCTTTCTTT.

The table lists this clonotype with a few counts. The V and J genes are TRBV21-1 and TRBJ1-1; the table names TRBD1, a call not compared with the DNA. TRBV21-1 is a pseudogene segment. The CDR3 has 17 residues. CDR3 in DNA: TGTGCCAGCAGCAAAGAGTTGGCAGGGAAAATGAACACTGAAGCTTTCTTT. Translating gives CASSKELAGKMNTEAFF.

There are many counts of this clonotype. The chain carries TRBV10-3 and TRBJ2-1, with D unclear. Between the trimmed V and J ends, which lost 3 bases and 8 bases, there was a span of 11 bases. The CDR3 extends over 13 amino acids. The germline CDR1 and CDR2 sequences are ENHRY and SYGVKD. CDR3 nucleotide sequence: TGTGCCATCAGTGACTCTCTTGCGGATGAGCAGTTCTTC. Translating it yields CAISDSLADEQFF.

This clonotype was counted at least ten times. This chain joins TRBV27 and TRBJ2-4; 12 bases are shared with TRBD2. With 0 bases clipped from V and 1 base from J, the junction kept 10 bases outside the gene matches. CDR1 MNHEY and CDR2 SMNVEV come from the germline V gene (reference sequence). The CDR3 totals 20 residues. The CDR3 DNA follows: TGTGCCAGCAGTTTATCCCCTACTAGCGGGGGGCCGGTCGCCAAAAACATTCAGTACTTC. This translates into CASSLSPTSGGPVAKNIQYF.

A remark on this clonotype: A much larger clone is a single base away; this may be a read error. The CDR3 DNA follows: TGCAGTGCTAGATGGGTAGAGGCCCCCTACGAGCAGTACTTC. Translation gives CSARWVEAPYEQYF. V is TRBV20-1 and J is TRBJ2-7, with D unclear. V shed 2 bases and J shed 2 bases, with 13 bases lying between them. Germline V gene lookup returns CDR1 DFQATT and CDR2 SNEGSKA (reference sequence). The CDR3 is made up of 14 amino acids.

This clonotype occurred a few times. The chain has TRBV30 and TRBJ1-3; D unclear. With 2 bases removed from V and 0 bases from J, the gap between germline ends came to 11 bases. The V gene's germline CDR1 is GTSNPN and CDR2 SVGIG (reference sequence). This CDR3 region has 15 residues. CDR3 nucleotides: TGTGCCTGGAGTCCTGGACGCAGCTCTGGAAACACCATATATTTT. Translated: CAWSPGRSSGNTIYF.

Only a few counts were recorded for this clonotype. The chain is built from TRBV4-2 and TRBJ2-2, with 13 bases lining up with TRBD2. V dropped 3 bases and J dropped 3; count of bases not matched to a gene: 1. Germline CDR1 reads LGHNA; CDR2 reads YNFKEQ. The CDR3 covers 16 residues. This chain's CDR3 is CASSQGTSGDTGELFF. CDR3 in DNA: TGTGCCAGCAGCCAGGGGACTAGCGGGGACACCGGGGAGCTGTTTTTT.

This clonotype was detected ten times or more. The V and J genes are TRBV2 and TRBJ1-1; the match to TRBD1 covers 9 bases. The V gene's germline CDR1 is SNHLY and CDR2 FYNNEI. The CDR3 has 16 residues. The ends lost 7 bases at V and 0 bases at J; junction bases unmatched: 9. CDR3 sequence: CASILRQGVVNTEAFF. The CDR3 DNA reads as TGTGCCAGCATCCTAAGACAGGGGGTAGTGAACACTGAAGCTTTCTTT.

This clonotype was counted many times. The J gene is TRBJ1-2, the V gene TRBV20-1; D possibly corresponds to TRBD1 (5 bases). V was clipped by 5 bases and J by 1 base, with 8 bases between them. Germline V gene sequence: CDR1 DFQATT, CDR2 SNEGSKA (reference sequence). The CDR3 consists of 12 residues. This chain's CDR3 is CSAPTDNYGYTF. CDR3 sequence (DNA): TGCAGTGCTCCGACAGATAACTATGGCTACACCTTC.

The CDR3 nucleotides read TGTGCCAGCAGCAAAAGCGGGGTCGAGCTCCGGGAGCAGTACTTC. Translating gives CASSKSGVELREQYF. The rearrangement uses TRBV21-1 and TRBJ2-7; the table's D call of TRBD2 was not tested on the DNA. TRBV21-1 is given as a pseudogene. The CDR3 loop spans 15 amino acids.

CDR3 region: CASAAGAYGYTF. The CDR3 bases are TGTGCCAGCGCGGCCGGGGCCTATGGCTACACCTTC. The chain joins TRBV13 to TRBJ1-2, with D tentatively TRBD1 (5 bases). Trimming cost V 8 bases and J 4 bases, with 11 bases left between them. Germline CDR1 reads PRHDT; CDR2 reads FYEKMQ (reference sequence). This CDR3 contains 12 residues.

This clonotype was counted at least ten times. The gene calls are TRBV6-6 and TRBJ2-3; 8 bases fit TRBD2. The CDR3 runs 15 residues. V gave up 5 bases and J gave up 4 bases; unmatched junction bases: 8. Looked up from germline, CDR1 is MNHNY and CDR2 is SVGAGI (reference sequence). DNA for the CDR3: TGTGCCAGCAGTGCAAGCGGGGGCGTCGCAGATACGCAGTATTTT. This codes for CASSASGGVADTQYF.